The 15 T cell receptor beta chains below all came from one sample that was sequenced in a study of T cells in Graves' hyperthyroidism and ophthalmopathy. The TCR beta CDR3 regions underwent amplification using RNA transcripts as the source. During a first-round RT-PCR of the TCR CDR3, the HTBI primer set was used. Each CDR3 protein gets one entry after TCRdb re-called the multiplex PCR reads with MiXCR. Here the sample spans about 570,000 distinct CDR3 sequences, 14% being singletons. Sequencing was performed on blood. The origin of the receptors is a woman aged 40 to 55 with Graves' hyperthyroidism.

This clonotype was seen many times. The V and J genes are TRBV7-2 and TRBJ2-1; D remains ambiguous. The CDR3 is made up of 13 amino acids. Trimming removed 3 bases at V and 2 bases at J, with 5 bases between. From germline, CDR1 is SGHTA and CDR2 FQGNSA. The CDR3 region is CASSFTPYNEQFF. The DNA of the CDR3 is TGTGCCAGCAGCTTCACGCCCTACAATGAGCAGTTCTTC.

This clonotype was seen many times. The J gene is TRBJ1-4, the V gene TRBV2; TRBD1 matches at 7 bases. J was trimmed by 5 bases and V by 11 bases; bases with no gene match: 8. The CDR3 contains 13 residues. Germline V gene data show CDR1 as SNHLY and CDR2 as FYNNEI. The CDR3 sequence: CAVKTGRNEKLFF. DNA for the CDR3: TGTGCCGTAAAGACAGGGCGGAATGAAAAACTGTTTTTT.

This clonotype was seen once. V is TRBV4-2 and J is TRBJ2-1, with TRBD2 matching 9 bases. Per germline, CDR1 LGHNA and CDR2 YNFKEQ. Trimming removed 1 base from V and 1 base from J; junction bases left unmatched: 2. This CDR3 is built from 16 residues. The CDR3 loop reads CASSQVGLASYNEQFF. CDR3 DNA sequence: TGTGCCAGCAGCCAAGTGGGACTAGCATCCTACAATGAGCAGTTCTTC.

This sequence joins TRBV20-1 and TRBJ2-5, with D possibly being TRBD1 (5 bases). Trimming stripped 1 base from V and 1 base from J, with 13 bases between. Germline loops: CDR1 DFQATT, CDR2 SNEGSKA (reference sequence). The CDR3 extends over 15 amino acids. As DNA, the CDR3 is TGCAGTGCTAGAGTCTCGGCAGGGCCCCAAGAGACCCAGTACTTC. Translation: CSARVSAGPQETQYF.

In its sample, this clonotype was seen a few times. Here the CDR3 reads CASSYGSSEYNEQFF. For the CDR3, the DNA is TGTGCCAGCAGTTACGGGTCTAGCGAATACAATGAGCAGTTCTTC. This sequence joins TRBV6-5 and TRBJ2-1, with a possible D match to TRBD2 (6 bases). The CDR3 consists of 15 residues. Germline V lookup: CDR1 MNHEY, CDR2 SVGAGI. V was cut by 2 bases and J by 4 bases, with 12 bases left in between.

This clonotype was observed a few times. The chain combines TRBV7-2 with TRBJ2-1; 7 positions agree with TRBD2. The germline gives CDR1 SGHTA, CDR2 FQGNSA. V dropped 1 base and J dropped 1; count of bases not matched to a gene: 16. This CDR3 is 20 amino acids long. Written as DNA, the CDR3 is TGTGCCAGCAGCTTAGGACAAGGGCGTAGCGGGCGACCGTCCTACAATGAGCAGTTCTTC. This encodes CASSLGQGRSGRPSYNEQFF. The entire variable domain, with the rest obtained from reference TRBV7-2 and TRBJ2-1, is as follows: GAGVSQSPSNKVTEKGKDVELRCDPISGHTALYWYRQSLGQGLEFLIYFQGNSAPDKSGLPSDRFSAERTGGSVSTLTIQRTQQEDSAVYLCASSLGQGRSGRPSYNEQFFGPGTRLTVL.

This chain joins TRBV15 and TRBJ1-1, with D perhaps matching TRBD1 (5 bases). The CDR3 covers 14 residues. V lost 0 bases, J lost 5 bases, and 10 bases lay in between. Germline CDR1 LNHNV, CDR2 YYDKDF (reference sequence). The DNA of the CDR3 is TGTGCCACCAGCAGAGACAGGGTTGGTACTGAAGCTTTCTTT. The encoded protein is CATSRDRVGTEAFF.

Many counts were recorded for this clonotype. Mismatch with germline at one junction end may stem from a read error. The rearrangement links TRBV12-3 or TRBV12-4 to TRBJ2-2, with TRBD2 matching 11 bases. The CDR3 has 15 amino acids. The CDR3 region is CASSLAGGNTGELFF. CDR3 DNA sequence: TGTGCCAGCAGTCTAGCGGGAGGGAACACCGGGGAGCTGTTTTTT.

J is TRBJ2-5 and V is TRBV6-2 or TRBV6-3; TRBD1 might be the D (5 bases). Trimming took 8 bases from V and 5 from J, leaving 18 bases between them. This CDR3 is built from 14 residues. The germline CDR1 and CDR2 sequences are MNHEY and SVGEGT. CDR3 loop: CASGRDSVGETQYF. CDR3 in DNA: TGTGCCAGCGGCAGGGATTCGGTGGGGGAGACCCAGTACTTC.

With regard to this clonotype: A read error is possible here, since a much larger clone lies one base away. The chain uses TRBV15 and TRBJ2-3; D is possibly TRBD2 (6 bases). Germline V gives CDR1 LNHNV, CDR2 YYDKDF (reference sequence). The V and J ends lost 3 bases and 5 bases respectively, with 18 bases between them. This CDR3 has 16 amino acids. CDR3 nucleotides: TGTGCCACCAGCAGGGGGACGGACTACGGCATAGATACGCAGTATTTT. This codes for CATSRGTDYGIDTQYF.

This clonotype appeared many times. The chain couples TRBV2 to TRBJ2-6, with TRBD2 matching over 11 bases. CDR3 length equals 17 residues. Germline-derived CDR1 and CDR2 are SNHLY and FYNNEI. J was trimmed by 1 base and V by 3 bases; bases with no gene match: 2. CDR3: CASSDTSGRSGANVLTF. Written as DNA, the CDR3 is TGTGCCAGCAGTGATACTAGCGGGAGATCTGGGGCCAACGTCCTGACTTTC.

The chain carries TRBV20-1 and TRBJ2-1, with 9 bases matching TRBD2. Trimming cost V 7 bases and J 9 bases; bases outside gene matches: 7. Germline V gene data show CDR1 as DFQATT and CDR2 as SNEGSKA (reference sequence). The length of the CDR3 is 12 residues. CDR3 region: CSVTAGGREQFF. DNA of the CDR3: TGCAGTGTAACAGCGGGAGGACGTGAGCAGTTCTTC.

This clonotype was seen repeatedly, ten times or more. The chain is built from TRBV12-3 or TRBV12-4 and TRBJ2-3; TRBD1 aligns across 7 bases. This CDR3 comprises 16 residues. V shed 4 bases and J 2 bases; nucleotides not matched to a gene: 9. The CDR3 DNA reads TGTGCCAGCAGTTGGTCTCAGGGGGTGATCACAGATACGCAGTATTTT. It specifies CASSWSQGVITDTQYF.

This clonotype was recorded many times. For the CDR3, the DNA is TGTGCCAGCTCACCCTCAGTTGGGACCTACGAGCAGTACTTC. Translated: CASSPSVGTYEQYF. The V and J genes are TRBV18 and TRBJ2-7; D gene ambiguous. CDR3 length: 14 amino acids. Germline CDR1 reads KGHSH; CDR2 reads LQKENI. Trimming removed 3 bases from V and 2 bases from J, with 11 bases in between.

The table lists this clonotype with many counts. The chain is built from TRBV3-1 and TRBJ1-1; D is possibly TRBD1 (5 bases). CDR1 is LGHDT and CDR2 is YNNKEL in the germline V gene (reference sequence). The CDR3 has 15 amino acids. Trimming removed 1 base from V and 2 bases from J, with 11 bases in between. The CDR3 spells CASSQGITGNTEAFF. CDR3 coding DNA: TGTGCCAGCAGCCAAGGTATCACAGGCAACACTGAAGCTTTCTTT. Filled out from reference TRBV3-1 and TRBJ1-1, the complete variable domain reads DTAVSQTPKYLVTQMGNDKSIKCEQNLGHDTMYWYKQDSKKFLKIMFSYNNKELIINETVPNRFSPKSPDKAHLNLHINSLELGDSAVYFCASSQGITGNTEAFFGQGTRLTVV.